This entry lists 12 T cell receptor beta chains sequenced from one sample in a study of T cells after yellow fever vaccination. TCRdb processed the 5' RACE reads anew with MiXCR; each CDR3 protein has one entry. The table has 500,000 to 650,000 distinct CDR3 sequences, around 12% seen once. Source: PBMCs, taken on the day of the yellow fever booster vaccination. The receptors stem from a man between 25 and 39 years old who received the YFV17D yellow fever vaccine.

The chain links TRBV4-2 to TRBJ2-2, with TRBD2 matching over 13 bases. The CDR3 contains 16 residues. J lost 8 bases, V lost 4 bases, and 7 bases had no gene match. Germline V gives CDR1 LGHNA, CDR2 YNFKEQ. For the CDR3, the DNA is TGTGCCAGCAGCCCCTGGACTAGCGGGAGTTCAGGGGAGCTGTTTTTT. It codes for CASSPWTSGSSGELFF.

This clonotype was seen a handful of times. The J gene is TRBJ2-1, the V gene TRBV5-1; D might be TRBD2 (6 bases). CDR1 and CDR2 from the germline V gene are SGHRS and YFSETQ. The CDR3 is made up of 13 amino acids. The V end was cut by 6 bases, the J end by 4 bases, with 11 bases between. The CDR3 region is CASNEAGYNEQFF. The CDR3 DNA reads TGCGCCAGCAATGAGGCGGGATACAATGAGCAGTTCTTC.

The chain is built from TRBV14 and TRBJ2-4; D unresolved. CDR3 length equals 14 residues. Germline V gene sequence: CDR1 SGHDN, CDR2 FVKESK. Trimming removed 3 bases at V and 0 bases at J, with 6 bases between. The CDR3 sequence is CASSQAIAKNIQYF. Written as DNA, the CDR3 is TGTGCCAGCAGCCAGGCAATAGCCAAAAACATTCAGTACTTC.

This clonotype was seen at least ten times. V usage is TRBV30 and J usage is TRBJ2-1; 7 bases are a match to TRBD1. Germline values: CDR1 GTSNPN, CDR2 SVGIG (reference sequence). CDR3 length: 18 amino acids. Trimming removed 6 bases from V and 1 base from J; junction bases left unmatched: 18. CDR3 nucleotide sequence: TGTGCCTGTCCTGCCAGGGGGAGCGATCGTTCTTCCTACAATGAGCAGTTCTTC. Protein product: CACPARGSDRSSYNEQFF.

There are a few counts of this clonotype. The chain couples TRBV7-6 to TRBJ1-1, with D possibly TRBD1 on 5 matching bases. Germline-derived CDR1 and CDR2 are SGHVS and FNYEAQ. Trimming took 5 bases from V and 8 from J, leaving 15 bases between them. The CDR3 runs to 13 residues. CDR3 nucleotide sequence: TGTGCCAGCAGCACCGGGGGGAGGTCCGAAGCTTTCTTT. Translated, it gives CASSTGGRSEAFF.

This clonotype was detected only a few times. The rearrangement joins TRBV6-1 to TRBJ1-2; D call uncertain. Germline-derived CDR1 and CDR2 are MNHNS and SASEGT. Trimming shortened V by 6 bases and J by 6 bases, and 14 bases separated the two germline ends. The CDR3 sequence is 13 residues long. The CDR3 DNA reads TGTGCCAGCAGGCTACAGATGGGGAATGGCTACACCTTC. It yields the protein CASRLQMGNGYTF.

The chain recombines TRBV2 with TRBJ2-7; 9 nucleotides match TRBD1. J gave up 5 bases and V 5 bases, and 7 bases lay outside the gene matches. Germline CDR1 is SNHLY and CDR2 is FYNNEI. The CDR3 loop spans 14 amino acids. The CDR3 DNA sequence: TGTGCCAGCAGTTACAGGGGGCAGGGTGACGAGCAGTACTTC. Its translation: CASSYRGQGDEQYF.

The V and J genes are TRBV6-2 or TRBV6-3 and TRBJ2-1, with 7 bases identical to TRBD2. This CDR3 comprises 17 residues. Germline CDR1 and CDR2: MNHEY and SVGEGT. Unmatched junction bases numbered 11, after V lost 5 bases and J lost 1 base. This CDR3 reads CASSPLGGGLSYNEQFF. The CDR3 nucleotides are TGTGCCAGCAGTCCATTGGGGGGAGGGCTTTCCTACAATGAGCAGTTCTTC.

The chain carries TRBV7-9 and TRBJ2-5, with TRBD2 as a possible D gene (5 bases). This CDR3 comprises 14 residues. CDR1 is SEHNR, CDR2 FQNEAQ, per germline (reference sequence). The V and J ends lost 0 bases and 6 bases respectively, with 11 bases between them. This chain's CDR3 is CASSLAGELKTQYF. The CDR3 coding sequence is TGTGCCAGCAGCTTAGCGGGAGAATTGAAGACCCAGTACTTC.

There are a few counts of this clonotype. The genes are TRBV2 and TRBJ2-7, with 9 bases identical to TRBD2. Looked up from germline, CDR1 is SNHLY and CDR2 is FYNNEI. The CDR3 extends over 13 amino acids. The V segment lost 10 bases and the J segment 6 bases; nucleotides outside the gene matches: 10. The CDR3 is CAIGEREASEQYF. CDR3 DNA sequence: TGTGCCATCGGGGAGCGGGAGGCTTCCGAGCAGTACTTC.

This clonotype was seen more than once but under ten times. The chain uses TRBV6-5 and TRBJ2-7; 7 bases agree with TRBD2. Germline assignment: CDR1 MNHEY and CDR2 SVGAGI. The CDR3 totals 14 residues. The V and J ends lost 7 bases and 5 bases, in that order; junction bases with no gene match: 11. As DNA, the CDR3 is TGTGCCAGCACCTTGGGGGGAGGGTCCCACGAGCAGTACTTC. This sequence encodes CASTLGGGSHEQYF.

The J gene is TRBJ2-1, the V gene TRBV9, with a tentative D call TRBD1 (6 bases). The germline V and J ends were trimmed by 4 bases and 4 bases, with 15 bases remaining between them. Per the germline V gene, CDR1 is SGDLS and CDR2 is YYNGEE. The CDR3 is 15 residues long. The CDR3 is CASSPRDNLYNEQFF. In DNA, the CDR3 is TGTGCCAGCAGCCCCCGGGACAATCTGTACAATGAGCAGTTCTTC.